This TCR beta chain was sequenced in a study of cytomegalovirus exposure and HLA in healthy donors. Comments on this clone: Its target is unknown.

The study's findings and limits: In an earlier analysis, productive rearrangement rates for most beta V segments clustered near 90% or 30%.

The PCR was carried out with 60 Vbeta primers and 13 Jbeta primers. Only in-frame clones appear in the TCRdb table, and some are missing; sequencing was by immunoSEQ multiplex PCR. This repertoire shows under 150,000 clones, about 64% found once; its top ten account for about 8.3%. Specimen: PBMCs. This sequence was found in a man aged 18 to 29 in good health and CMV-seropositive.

CDR3 loop: CAWSEGDRGTEAFF. Here the CDR3 DNA reads TGTGCCTGGAGCGAAGGGGACAGGGGGACTGAAGCTTTCTTT. This rearrangement joins TRBV30 to TRBJ1-1, with 11 bases fitting TRBD1. This CDR3 comprises 14 residues. Germline assignment: CDR1 GTSNPN and CDR2 SVGIG (reference sequence). V lost 3 bases to trimming and J lost 5 bases; unmatched junction nucleotides: 5.